This T cell receptor (beta chain) was recovered during a study of T-cell reconstitution after alpha-beta-depleted transplantation in children. TCRbeta library construction was performed incorporating unique molecular identifiers. TCRdb re-derived calls from the PCR reads in MiXCR, one entry per CDR3 protein. Of about 260,000 distinct CDR3 sequences listed, approximately 10% are singletons. V lost 1 base to trimming and J lost 6 bases, with 11 bases between them. CDR1 is SGHRS and CDR2 is YFSETQ in the germline V gene. CDR3 length equals 14 residues. This clonotype was seen ten or more times. The chain recombines TRBV5-1 with TRBJ2-1, with D tentatively TRBD1 (5 bases). This clonotype was obtained from a male patient aged 2-15 years who had a stem cell transplant for chronic granulomatous disease, so the T cells may come from the graft donor. This specimen consisted of peripheral blood, obtained 180 days after TCRalphabeta/CD19-depleted stem cell transplant. In DNA, the CDR3 is TGCGCCAGCAGCTTGACCCCGGACATCAATGAGCAGTTCTTC. As protein: CASSLTPDINEQFF.